Shown below are 22 T cell receptor beta chains from a single sample sequenced in a study of T cell responses to AZD1222 COVID-19 vaccine. Method: immunoSEQ multiplex PCR; TCRdb's copy keeps in-frame clones and lacks some. Here the sample spans 150,000 to 180,000 clones, 90% being singletons. The sample was peripheral blood, taken on day 0 of AZD1222 vaccination. The receptors shown here come from an adult in good health.

CDR3 DNA sequence: TGTGCCAGCTCCCTGGGGGCTAAGAACACTGAAGCTTTCTTT. Its translation is CASSLGAKNTEAFF. The chain employs TRBV18 and TRBJ1-1; tentatively, D is TRBD1 (6 bases). The ends were cut back, 6 bases at V and 1 base at J, with 12 bases in the middle. Germline V gene sequence: CDR1 KGHSH, CDR2 LQKENI. The length of the CDR3 is 14 residues.

The V and J genes are TRBV3-1 (or the pseudogene TRBV3-2) and TRBJ1-4; D gene ambiguous. The V and J ends lost 4 bases and 14 bases respectively, with 20 bases between them. There are 14 residues in the CDR3. From germline, CDR1 is LGHDT and CDR2 YNNKEL (reference sequence). The CDR3 spells CASSPPIRLGKLFF. CDR3 coding DNA: TGTGCCAGCAGCCCGCCGATCCGCTTGGGAAAGCTGTTTTTT.

The chain links TRBV24-1 to TRBJ1-2; no definite D call. CDR1 is KGHDR and CDR2 is SFDVKD in the germline V gene. Between the trimmed V and J ends, which lost 5 bases and 0 bases, there was a span of 12 bases. This CDR3 contains 15 residues. This CDR3 is CATSAPVGANYGYTF. CDR3 bases: TGTGCCACCAGTGCGCCGGTGGGCGCTAACTATGGCTACACCTTC.

The rearrangement links TRBV11-2 to TRBJ1-5, with TRBD1 as a possible D gene (6 bases). Germline V lookup: CDR1 SGHAT, CDR2 FQNNGV. The ends were cut back, 5 bases at V and 6 bases at J, with 11 bases in the middle. The length of the CDR3 is 13 residues. For the CDR3, the DNA is TGTGCCAGCAGCCCCGGACAGAGTCAGCCCCAGCATTTT. Amino acids: CASSPGQSQPQHF.

The rearrangement uses TRBV28 and TRBJ2-7, with D unclear. V was pared by 0 bases and J by 3 bases, with 9 bases between. Germline CDR1 reads MDHEN; CDR2 reads SYDVKM. This CDR3 contains 14 residues. The CDR3 DNA follows: TGTGCCAGCAGTTTATGGGCCAGTAGCTACGAGCAGTACTTC. As protein: CASSLWASSYEQYF. Using reference TRBV28 and TRBJ2-7 for the parts outside the CDR3, the full variable domain is DVKVTQSSRYLVKRTGEKVFLECVQDMDHENMFWYRQDPGLGLRLIYFSYDVKMKEKGDIPEGYSVSREKKERFSLILESASTNQTSMYLCASSLWASSYEQYFGPGTRLTVT.

With respect to this clone: An end of the junction does not agree with germline; a read error may underlie this. This chain links TRBV7-7 with TRBJ2-5; 14 positions agree with TRBD2. Germline-derived CDR1 and CDR2 are SSHAT and FNYEAQ (reference sequence). This CDR3 is built from 17 residues. The CDR3 region has the DNA TGTGCTAGCAGCCGTCGGGGGGGGACTAGCGGGAGTGAGACCCAGTACTTC. Translated, it gives CASSRRGGTSGSETQYF.

The chain joins TRBV5-6 to TRBJ1-4; D remains unclear. V lost 4 bases and J 2 bases, leaving 12 bases between the germline ends. Germline V lookup: CDR1 SGHDT, CDR2 YYEEEE. The CDR3 length is 15 residues. The CDR3, as DNA: TGTGCCAGCAGCCTATTGGCGGGGACTAATGAAAAACTGTTTTTT. Protein: CASSLLAGTNEKLFF.

CDR3 DNA: TGTGCCAGTACGGACAGGGGAGACGAGCAGTACTTC. Translation: CASTDRGDEQYF. The chain joins TRBV19 to TRBJ2-7; 9 nucleotides agree with TRBD1. V shed 7 bases and J 5 bases; nucleotides not matched to a gene: 3. In germline, CDR1 is LNHDA, CDR2 SQIVND (reference sequence). The CDR3 has 12 residues.

The rearrangement uses TRBV4-1 and TRBJ2-7, with 12 nucleotides matching TRBD2. J gave up 3 bases and V 1 base, and 13 bases lay outside the gene matches. The CDR3 extends over 19 amino acids. Germline V gene data show CDR1 as MGHRA and CDR2 as YSYEKL. The CDR3 DNA reads TGCGCCAGCAGCCAAGGGACTAGCGGGACCCTCGGCTCCTACTACGAGCAGTACTTC. As protein: CASSQGTSGTLGSYYEQYF.

This sequence joins TRBV2 and TRBJ1-4; no clear D. Deletions cut 8 bases from V and 6 bases from J, with 16 bases between. Germline-derived CDR1 and CDR2 are SNHLY and FYNNEI. This CDR3 contains 14 residues. The CDR3 DNA is TGTGCCAGCCAACGGGGAGTCGGAGATGAAAAACTGTTTTTT. It translates to CASQRGVGDEKLFF.

This rearrangement joins TRBV28 to TRBJ1-4, with 7 bases identical to TRBD1. Germline V lookup: CDR1 MDHEN, CDR2 SYDVKM. V lost 6 bases, J lost 8 bases, and 6 bases stayed unmatched. This CDR3 has 13 amino acids. CDR3 in amino acids: CASRGTVGEKLFF. CDR3 nucleotide sequence: TGTGCCAGCAGAGGGACAGTTGGGGAAAAACTGTTTTTT.

This rearrangement joins TRBV18 to TRBJ1-4; tentatively, D is TRBD1 (5 bases). The CDR3 spans 15 residues. Germline V gene data show CDR1 as KGHSH and CDR2 as LQKENI. The V and J ends lost 6 bases and 8 bases respectively, with 19 bases between them. CDR3 region: CASSPRWGGEEKLFF. For the CDR3, the DNA is TGTGCCAGCTCCCCTCGGTGGGGGGGAGAAGAAAAACTGTTTTTT.

The chain uses TRBV13 and TRBJ1-1; 9 positions match TRBD1. CDR3 size: 15 residues. Looked up from germline, CDR1 is PRHDT and CDR2 is FYEKMQ (reference sequence). V lost 5 bases, J lost 3 bases, and 7 bases stayed unmatched. The CDR3 coding sequence is TGTGCCAGCAGCCTACAGGGGGCGCGGTACACTGAAGCTTTCTTT. Protein product: CASSLQGARYTEAFF.

This rearrangement joins TRBV19 to TRBJ1-1; possibly TRBD1 for D (5 bases). The CDR3 loop spans 14 amino acids. CDR1 and CDR2 (germline): LNHDA, SQIVND (reference sequence). V lost 0 bases, J lost 8 bases, and 13 bases lay in between. For the CDR3, the DNA is TGTGCCAGTAGTATAGATCCGAGGGGTCCCGAAGCTTTCTTT. Translated: CASSIDPRGPEAFF. Together with reference TRBV19 and TRBJ1-1, the CDR3 gives the full variable domain: DGGITQSPKYLFRKEGQNVTLSCEQNLNHDAMYWYRQDPGQGLRLIYYSQIVNDFQKGDIAEGYSVSREKKESFPLTVTSAQKNPTAFYLCASSIDPRGPEAFFGQGTRLTVV.

The gene calls are TRBV10-2 and TRBJ1-4; D remains ambiguous. CDR3 length: 14 residues. Trimming shortened V by 4 bases and J by 0 bases, and 6 bases separated the two germline ends. CDR1 is WSHSY, CDR2 SAAADI, per germline. The chain's CDR3 is CASSVQATNEKLFF. The CDR3 coding sequence is TGCGCCAGCAGTGTCCAGGCAACTAATGAAAAACTGTTTTTT.

The chain uses TRBV7-2 and TRBJ1-5, with 8 bases aligning to TRBD1. With V trimmed by 1 base and J by 1 base, 6 bases remained unmatched. The CDR3 consists of 17 residues. CDR1 is SGHTA, CDR2 FQGNSA, per germline. CDR3 region: CASSLDGRDRSNQPQHF. In DNA, the CDR3 is TGTGCCAGCAGCTTAGACGGTCGGGACAGGAGCAATCAGCCCCAGCATTTT.

This chain joins TRBV19 and TRBJ2-2; 7 bases map to TRBD2. The V gene's germline CDR1 is LNHDA and CDR2 SQIVND (reference sequence). The CDR3 is 14 amino acids. J was trimmed by 2 bases and V by 5 bases; bases with no gene match: 2. Here the CDR3 reads CASSWGGNTGELFF. CDR3 DNA sequence: TGTGCCAGTAGTTGGGGGGGAAACACCGGGGAGCTGTTTTTT.

The rearrangement links TRBV28 to TRBJ1-5; D is ambiguous. The V and J ends lost 6 bases and 0 bases respectively, with 12 bases between them. In germline, CDR1 is MDHEN, CDR2 SYDVKM. This CDR3 contains 15 residues. The CDR3 nucleotides read TGTGCCAGCAGCCGTCTCGGAGGTAGCAATCAGCCCCAGCATTTT. This translates into CASSRLGGSNQPQHF.

J is TRBJ2-7 and V is TRBV4-3, with D perhaps matching TRBD2 (6 bases). V lost 0 bases and J 5 bases, leaving 11 bases between the germline ends. Germline V gene lookup returns CDR1 LGHNA and CDR2 YSLEER. The length of the CDR3 is 14 residues. CDR3 residues: CASSQDGGKHEQYF. CDR3 in DNA: TGCGCCAGCAGCCAAGATGGAGGGAAGCACGAGCAGTACTTC.

The chain recombines TRBV6-4 with TRBJ1-2, with 8 nucleotides matching TRBD1. CDR1 and CDR2 (germline): MRHNA, SNTAGT. V shed 5 bases and J 3 bases; nucleotides not matched to a gene: 5. CDR3 size: 14 residues. Here the CDR3 reads CASSPSQGDYGYTF. Written as DNA, the CDR3 is TGTGCCAGCAGTCCATCACAGGGGGACTATGGCTACACCTTC.

The genes are TRBV28 and TRBJ2-3; D gene uncertain. The CDR3 sequence is 12 residues long. Germline-derived CDR1 and CDR2 are MDHEN and SYDVKM. Trimming took off 3 bases at V and 5 bases at J, with 6 bases between the two ends. CDR3: CASSFPRDTQYF. The DNA of the CDR3 is TGTGCCAGCAGTTTCCCCCGAGATACGCAGTATTTT. The whole variable domain, filled in from reference TRBV28 and TRBJ2-3, reads DVKVTQSSRYLVKRTGEKVFLECVQDMDHENMFWYRQDPGLGLRLIYFSYDVKMKEKGDIPEGYSVSREKKERFSLILESASTNQTSMYLCASSFPRDTQYFGPGTRLTVL.

V is TRBV5-8 and J is TRBJ1-2; D remains ambiguous. CDR3 size: 17 residues. CDR1 and CDR2 from the germline V gene are SGHTS and YDEGEE. The germline V and J ends were trimmed by 4 bases and 4 bases, with 23 bases remaining between them. CDR3 coding DNA: TGTGCCAGCAGCCGAACAACCCTCCCGGGAAAATCCTATGGCTACACCTTC. Encoded protein: CASSRTTLPGKSYGYTF.